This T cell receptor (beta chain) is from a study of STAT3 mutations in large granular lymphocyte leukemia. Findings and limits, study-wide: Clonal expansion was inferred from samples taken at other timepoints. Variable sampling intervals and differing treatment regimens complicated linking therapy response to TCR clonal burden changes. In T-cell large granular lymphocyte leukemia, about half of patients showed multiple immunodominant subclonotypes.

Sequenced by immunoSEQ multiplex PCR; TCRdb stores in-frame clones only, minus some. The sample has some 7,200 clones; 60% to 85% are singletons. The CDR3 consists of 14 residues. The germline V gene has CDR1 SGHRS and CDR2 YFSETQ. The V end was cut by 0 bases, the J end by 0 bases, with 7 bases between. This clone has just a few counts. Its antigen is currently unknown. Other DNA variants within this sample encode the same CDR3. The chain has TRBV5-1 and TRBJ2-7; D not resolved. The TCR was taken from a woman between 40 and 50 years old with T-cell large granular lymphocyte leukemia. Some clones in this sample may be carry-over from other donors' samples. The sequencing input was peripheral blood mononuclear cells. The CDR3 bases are TGCGCCAGCAGCTTGGCGGGTAGCTCCTACGAGCAGTACTTC. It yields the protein CASSLAGSSYEQYF.